This T cell receptor beta chain was captured by sequencing in a study of cytomegalovirus exposure and HLA in healthy donors. Whole-study results and caveats: Later genetic work tied a missense DCLRE1C variant to beta-chain V and J trimming.

The PCR made use of 60 Vbeta and 13 Jbeta primers. Sequencing used immunoSEQ multiplex PCR; TCRdb keeps in-frame clones, though not all of them. The table records about 130,000 clones, approximately 17% of them present only once. The CDR3 is made up of 14 amino acids. Between the trimmed V and J ends, which lost 1 base and 8 bases, there was a span of 12 bases. Germline V gene sequence: CDR1 LGHNA, CDR2 YSLEER. Likely unrecorded immune exposures existed in these nominally healthy donors. As concerns this clone: No antigen is known for it.

Sequenced material: PBMCs. The chain links TRBV4-3 to TRBJ2-1, with D tentatively TRBD2 (5 bases). The TCR originated in a female donor in good health and CMV-seropositive. The CDR3 sequence is CASSQGTSLYEQFF. CDR3 DNA sequence: TGCGCCAGCAGCCAAGGAACTAGTCTGTATGAGCAGTTCTTC.